Shown below are 32 T cell receptor beta chains from a single sample sequenced in a study of control samples from healthy donors and cancer patients. Assay: immunoSEQ multiplex PCR; the TCRdb copy retains only in-frame clones and omits some. This sample has approximately 150,000 clones; more than 85% occur once, and the top ten carry around 2%. Sequences were obtained from blood. These receptors were taken from a woman between 40 and 50 years old in good health.

The J gene is TRBJ2-1, the V gene TRBV19; 8 nucleotides agree with TRBD2. Germline CDR1 LNHDA, CDR2 SQIVND (reference sequence). V trimming: 4 bases; J trimming: 7 bases; junction bases outside the gene matches: 6. CDR3 length equals 14 residues. The CDR3 nucleotides read TGTGCCAGTAGTAGACTCGGGGGGGAAAATGAGCAGTTCTTC. Its protein product is CASSRLGGENEQFF.

This sequence joins TRBV7-6 and TRBJ2-3; TRBD2 aligns across 9 bases. Trimming took 1 base from V and 6 from J; bases not matched to a gene: 5. Germline V CDR1 and CDR2: SGHVS, FNYEAQ. The CDR3 is 15 amino acids. CDR3 protein: CASSLGASGADTQYF. The DNA for the CDR3 is TGTGCCAGCAGCTTAGGGGCTAGCGGGGCTGATACGCAGTATTTT. The variable domain in full, completed from reference TRBV7-6 and TRBJ2-3, reads GAGVSQSPRYKVTKRGQDVALRCDPISGHVSLYWYRQALGQGPEFLTYFNYEAQQDKSGLPNDRFSAERPEGSISTLTIQRTEQRDSAMYRCASSLGASGADTQYFGPGTRLTVL.

CDR3 region: CASRGESGYTEAFF. CDR3 nucleotide sequence: TGCGCCAGCAGAGGTGAATCAGGATACACTGAAGCTTTCTTT. The V gene is TRBV5-1, the J gene TRBJ1-1; unclear D gene. The germline V gene encodes CDR1 SGHRS and CDR2 YFSETQ. V was cut by 5 bases and J by 3 bases, with 14 bases left in between. The CDR3 runs to 14 residues. Complete variable domain (other parts from reference TRBV5-1 and TRBJ1-1): KAGVTQTPRYLIKTRGQQVTLSCSPISGHRSVSWYQQTPGQGLQFLFEYFSETQRNKGNFPGRFSGRQFSNSRSEMNVSTLELGDSALYLCASRGESGYTEAFFGQGTRLTVV.

The rearrangement links TRBV3-1 (or the pseudogene TRBV3-2) to TRBJ1-2; D may be TRBD1 (6 bases). V was clipped by 1 base and J by 1 base, with 13 bases between them. There are 16 residues in the CDR3. The V gene's germline CDR1 is LGHDT and CDR2 YNNKEL (reference sequence). The CDR3 here is CASSQAGQMFNYGYTF. CDR3 nucleotides: TGTGCCAGCAGCCAAGCCGGACAGATGTTTAACTATGGCTACACCTTC.

V is TRBV6-5 and J is TRBJ2-1; no reliable D call. V was shortened by 0 bases and J by 0 bases, with 9 bases between the two germline ends. The CDR3 runs to 16 residues. CDR1 is MNHEY and CDR2 is SVGAGI in the germline V gene. The CDR3: CASSYSAVSSYNEQFF. The CDR3 DNA reads TGTGCCAGCAGTTACTCTGCGGTTAGCTCCTACAATGAGCAGTTCTTC.

J is TRBJ2-3 and V is TRBV19; 9 nucleotides agree with TRBD2. Germline loops: CDR1 LNHDA, CDR2 SQIVND (reference sequence). This CDR3 contains 13 residues. J gave up 7 bases and V 6 bases, and 5 bases lay outside the gene matches. The CDR3 DNA sequence: TGTGCCAGTAGCGGGACTAGCTGGAATACGCAGTATTTT. It yields the protein CASSGTSWNTQYF.

The chain joins TRBV12-3 or TRBV12-4 to TRBJ1-2; D remains unclear. V was trimmed by 1 base and J by 8 bases, leaving 8 bases between them. The CDR3 runs to 12 residues. The CDR3 region is CASSLGLEGYTF. The CDR3 DNA reads as TGTGCCAGCAGTTTAGGCCTGGAGGGCTACACCTTC.

The genes are TRBV18 and TRBJ2-7; D possibly corresponds to TRBD2 (6 bases). Germline V gives CDR1 KGHSH, CDR2 LQKENI. The CDR3 runs 15 residues. V was pared by 5 bases and J by 3 bases, with 17 bases between. Here the CDR3 DNA reads TGTGCCAGCTCATCTGAGGGACTCGGGGGCTACGAGCAGTACTTC. It encodes CASSSEGLGGYEQYF.

The chain carries TRBV11-2 and TRBJ2-2; possibly TRBD2 for D (6 bases). The V gene's germline CDR1 is SGHAT and CDR2 FQNNGV. The V and J ends lost 4 bases and 4 bases respectively, with 13 bases between them. CDR3 length: 15 residues. CDR3 DNA: TGTGCCAGCAGCTCTGTGCGGGGACCCACCGGGGAGCTGTTTTTT. Translating gives CASSSVRGPTGELFF.

The rearrangement uses TRBV7-9 and TRBJ1-1; D is possibly TRBD1 (5 bases). Germline V gives CDR1 SEHNR, CDR2 FQNEAQ (reference sequence). V was pared by 11 bases and J by 2 bases, with 12 bases between. The CDR3 is 12 amino acids. The CDR3 reads CAAAGLNTEAFF. Written as DNA, the CDR3 is TGTGCCGCAGCAGGGTTAAACACTGAAGCTTTCTTT. Full variable domain (rest looked up from reference TRBV7-9 and TRBJ1-1): DTGVSQNPRHKITKRGQNVTFRCDPISEHNRLYWYRQTLGQGPEFLTYFQNEAQLEKSRLLSDRFSAERPKGSFSTLEIQRTEQGDSAMYLCAAAGLNTEAFFGQGTRLTVV.

CDR3 region: CASSQASPGEDNYEQFF. CDR3 coding DNA: TGTGCCAGCAGCCAAGCTTCTCCAGGGGAAGACAATTATGAGCAGTTCTTC. The chain couples TRBV3-1 (or the pseudogene TRBV3-2) to TRBJ2-1; weak D call: TRBD1 (6 bases). V was clipped by 1 base and J by 8 bases, with 21 bases between them. Germline V gene lookup returns CDR1 LGHDT and CDR2 YNNKEL (reference sequence). There are 17 residues in the CDR3.

This chain uses TRBV5-1 with TRBJ2-6; 7 bases fit TRBD1. The CDR3 has 18 residues. The germline CDR1 and CDR2 sequences are SGHRS and YFSETQ. After removal of 6 bases from V and 0 bases from J, the junction contained 12 bases not matched to a gene. The CDR3 is CASKGRDRPSSGANVLTF. The CDR3, as DNA: TGCGCCAGCAAGGGACGGGACAGACCAAGCTCTGGGGCCAACGTCCTGACTTTC.

The gene calls are TRBV15 and TRBJ2-2; D call uncertain. Deletions cut 0 bases from V and 7 bases from J, with 15 bases between. The germline V gene has CDR1 LNHNV and CDR2 YYDKDF (reference sequence). The CDR3 is made up of 16 amino acids. CDR3 protein: CATSREGFPWGGELFF. As DNA, the CDR3 is TGTGCCACCAGCAGAGAGGGGTTCCCTTGGGGCGGGGAGCTGTTTTTT.

This clone was seen only once. The chain uses TRBV5-5 and TRBJ1-1; the match to TRBD1 covers 8 bases. The CDR3 length is 15 residues. Germline V lookup: CDR1 SGHKS, CDR2 YYEKEE (reference sequence). Losses at the gene ends were 2 bases for V and 4 bases for J; bases not matched to a gene: 7. The CDR3 nucleotides read TGTGCCAGCAGCTTCCAGGGGACAGGTAGCACTGAAGCTTTCTTT. Residues: CASSFQGTGSTEAFF.

This clone was seen once. The rearrangement joins TRBV19 to TRBJ2-6; 7 bases line up with TRBD2. V dropped 7 bases and J dropped 0; count of bases not matched to a gene: 6. In germline, CDR1 is LNHDA, CDR2 SQIVND (reference sequence). The CDR3 runs 16 residues. The CDR3, as DNA: TGTGCCAGTACCACATGGGGGGGCTCTGGGGCCAACGTCCTGACTTTC. Amino acid sequence: CASTTWGGSGANVLTF.

This chain uses TRBV27 with TRBJ2-7; the D call may be TRBD1 or TRBD2 (5 bases each). V was cut by 1 base and J by 5 bases, with 12 bases left in between. Germline V gene lookup returns CDR1 MNHEY and CDR2 SMNVEV (reference sequence). The CDR3 is 14 residues long. As DNA, the CDR3 is TGTGCCAGCAGTTTATTTGGGACCCAACACGAGCAGTACTTC. Residues: CASSLFGTQHEQYF.

This rearrangement joins TRBV24-1 to TRBJ2-1, with 14 bases that match TRBD2. V trimming: 4 bases; J trimming: 8 bases; junction bases outside the gene matches: 6. CDR3 length: 16 residues. Germline loops: CDR1 KGHDR, CDR2 SFDVKD. The CDR3 DNA follows: TGTGCCACCAGTGACCCTCGACTAGCGGGGGGGCATGAGCAGTTCTTC. As protein: CATSDPRLAGGHEQFF.

The chain carries TRBV19 and TRBJ1-6; no definite D call. The germline CDR1 and CDR2 sequences are LNHDA and SQIVND (reference sequence). The CDR3 is made up of 14 amino acids. Trimming took off 3 bases at V and 4 bases at J, with 7 bases between the two ends. This CDR3 reads CASSIRDYNSPLHF. For the CDR3, the DNA is TGTGCCAGTAGTATCCGGGATTATAATTCACCCCTCCACTTT.

V is TRBV20-1 and J is TRBJ2-7; no definite D call. V lost 4 bases, J lost 7 bases, and 11 bases lay in between. Germline CDR1 DFQATT, CDR2 SNEGSKA (reference sequence). There are 11 residues in the CDR3. DNA for the CDR3: TGCAGTGCTATACACAACGGGGAGCAGTACTTC. Amino acid sequence: CSAIHNGEQYF.

This sequence joins TRBV18 and TRBJ2-2, with D perhaps matching TRBD1 (5 bases). V was clipped by 4 bases and J by 0 bases, with 12 bases between them. CDR1 is KGHSH and CDR2 is LQKENI in the germline V gene. The CDR3 is 16 residues long. CDR3 protein: CASSRGPGPNTGELFF. CDR3 sequence (DNA): TGTGCCAGCTCACGGGGCCCGGGTCCGAACACCGGGGAGCTGTTTTTT.

Details on this clone: Germline and junction disagree at one end, which may indicate a read error. This chain joins TRBV5-4 and TRBJ2-7; 7 nucleotides line up with TRBD1. The CDR3 runs to 12 residues. Germline lookup yields CDR1 SGHNT and CDR2 YYREEE (reference sequence). The CDR3 loop is CASSIDRVEMRF. DNA of the CDR3: TGTGCCAGCAGCATAGACAGGGTTGAAATGAGATTC.

This chain joins TRBV19 and TRBJ2-3, with unresolved D. This CDR3 has 11 amino acids. The germline V and J ends were trimmed by 3 bases and 6 bases, with 4 bases remaining between them. Germline loops: CDR1 LNHDA, CDR2 SQIVND (reference sequence). DNA of the CDR3: TGTGCCAGTAGTATGGGGGATACGCAGTATTTT. This codes for CASSMGDTQYF.

V and J are TRBV5-1 and TRBJ2-2; D unresolved. The ends were cut back, 4 bases at V and 1 base at J, with 5 bases in the middle. Germline values: CDR1 SGHRS, CDR2 YFSETQ. The CDR3 loop spans 13 amino acids. This CDR3 is CASSPMNTGELFF. The CDR3 DNA reads TGCGCCAGCAGCCCTATGAACACCGGGGAGCTGTTTTTT.

The chain couples TRBV5-1 to TRBJ1-1; D is unresolved. The CDR3 consists of 13 residues. CDR1 and CDR2 from the germline V gene are SGHRS and YFSETQ. Trimming pared 0 bases from V and 5 bases from J, leaving 8 bases between. This CDR3 reads CASSLAGQTEAFF. The DNA for the CDR3 is TGCGCCAGCAGCTTGGCAGGTCAGACTGAAGCTTTCTTT.

The chain couples TRBV11-2 to TRBJ2-5; D not certain. CDR1 is SGHAT, CDR2 FQNNGV, per germline. Deletions cut 1 base from V and 5 bases from J, with 11 bases between. This CDR3 is built from 14 residues. DNA for the CDR3: TGTGCCAGCAGCTTAGCCTTCGGAGCGGAGACCCAGTACTTC. It yields the protein CASSLAFGAETQYF.

The J gene is TRBJ2-1, the V gene TRBV7-8, with 7 bases identical to TRBD2. The CDR3 loop spans 14 amino acids. CDR1 is SGHVS and CDR2 is FQNEAQ in the germline V gene. V lost 8 bases and J lost 2; bases outside the gene matches: 6. The CDR3: CASSQRGTYNEQFF. The CDR3 bases are TGTGCCAGCTCTCAGCGGGGAACCTACAATGAGCAGTTCTTC. Filled out from reference TRBV7-8 and TRBJ2-1, the complete variable domain reads GAGVSQSPRYKVAKRGQDVALRCDPISGHVSLFWYQQALGQGPEFLTYFQNEAQLDKSGLPSDRFFAERPEGSVSTLKIQRTQQEDSAVYLCASSQRGTYNEQFFGPGTRLTVL.

This chain joins TRBV5-1 and TRBJ2-5; no clear D gene. The CDR3 is 13 amino acids. Trimming took off 4 bases at V and 2 bases at J, with 9 bases between the two ends. Germline V lookup: CDR1 SGHRS, CDR2 YFSETQ. This CDR3 reads CASSPGPQETQYF. Written as DNA, the CDR3 is TGCGCCAGCAGCCCCGGACCTCAAGAGACCCAGTACTTC.

This chain links TRBV5-6 with TRBJ1-2; D not resolved. In germline, CDR1 is SGHDT, CDR2 YYEEEE. Trimming removed 0 bases from V and 2 bases from J, with 20 bases in between. This CDR3 spans 18 amino acids. CDR3 protein: CASSLEGDRRYRNYGYTF. The DNA for the CDR3 is TGTGCCAGCAGCTTGGAAGGTGACCGCCGCTACCGGAACTATGGCTACACCTTC.

The chain uses TRBV27 and TRBJ2-1; D is unresolved. The CDR3 contains 14 residues. The V gene's germline CDR1 is MNHEY and CDR2 SMNVEV (reference sequence). The V and J ends lost 2 bases and 8 bases respectively, with 13 bases between them. In DNA form, the CDR3 reads TGTGCCAGCAGTTTAGTCCGCAGGCCCGATGAGCAGTTCTTC. Encoded protein: CASSLVRRPDEQFF.

The J gene is TRBJ1-2, the V gene TRBV6-6, with 9 bases that match TRBD1. Germline CDR1 reads MNHNY; CDR2 reads SVGAGI (reference sequence). Unmatched junction bases numbered 10, after V lost 5 bases and J lost 0 bases. The CDR3 sequence is 17 residues long. The CDR3 nucleotides read TGTGCCAGCAGTCGACACAGCACAGGGGGCTCTAACTATGGCTACACCTTC. As protein: CASSRHSTGGSNYGYTF.

The chain employs TRBV19 and TRBJ1-2; 8 bases fit TRBD1. The CDR3 totals 15 residues. Germline-derived CDR1 and CDR2 are LNHDA and SQIVND (reference sequence). Trimming cost V 4 bases and J 5 bases; bases outside gene matches: 9. The CDR3 loop reads CASSTAGQGVYGYTF. The CDR3 DNA reads as TGTGCCAGTAGTACGGCCGGACAGGGCGTTTATGGCTACACCTTC.

The sample holds one count of this clone. The chain combines TRBV29-1 with TRBJ1-5; 9 bases match TRBD1. CDR1 and CDR2 (germline): SQVTM, ANQGSEA. The CDR3 is made up of 12 amino acids. Trimming at V came to 5 bases and at J to 7 bases, leaving 3 bases not matched to a gene. The CDR3 is CSVRTGDQPQHF. The CDR3 DNA reads as TGCAGCGTTCGGACAGGGGACCAGCCCCAGCATTTT.